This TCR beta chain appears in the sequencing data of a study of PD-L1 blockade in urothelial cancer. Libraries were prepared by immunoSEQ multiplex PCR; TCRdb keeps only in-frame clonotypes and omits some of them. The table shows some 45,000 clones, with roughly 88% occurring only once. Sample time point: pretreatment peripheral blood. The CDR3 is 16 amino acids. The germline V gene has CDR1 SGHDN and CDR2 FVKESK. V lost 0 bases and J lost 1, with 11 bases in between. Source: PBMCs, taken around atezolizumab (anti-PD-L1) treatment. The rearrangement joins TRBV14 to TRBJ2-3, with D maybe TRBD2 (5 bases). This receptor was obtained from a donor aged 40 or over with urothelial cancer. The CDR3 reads CASSQDLSSGTDTQYF. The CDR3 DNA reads TGTGCCAGCAGCCAAGATCTTAGTAGCGGCACAGATACGCAGTATTTT.